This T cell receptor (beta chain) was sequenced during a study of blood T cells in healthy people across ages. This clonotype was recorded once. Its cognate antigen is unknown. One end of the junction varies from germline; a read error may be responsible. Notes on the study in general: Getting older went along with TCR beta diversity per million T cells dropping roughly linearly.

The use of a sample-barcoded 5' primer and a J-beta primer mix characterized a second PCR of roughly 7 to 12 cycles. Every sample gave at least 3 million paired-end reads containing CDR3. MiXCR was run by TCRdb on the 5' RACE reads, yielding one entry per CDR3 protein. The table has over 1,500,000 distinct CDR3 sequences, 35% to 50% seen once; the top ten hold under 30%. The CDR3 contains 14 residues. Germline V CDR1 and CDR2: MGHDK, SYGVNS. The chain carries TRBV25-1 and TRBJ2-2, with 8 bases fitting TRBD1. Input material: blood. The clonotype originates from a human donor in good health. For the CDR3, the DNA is TGTGTCAGCAGTGCGGGACAGGACACCGGGGAGCGGTTTTTT. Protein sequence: CVSSAGQDTGERFF. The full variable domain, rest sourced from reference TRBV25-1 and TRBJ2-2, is EADIYQTPRYLVIGTGKKITLECSQTMGHDKMYWYQQDPGMELHLIHYSYGVNSTEKGDLSSESTVSRIRTEHFPLTLESARPSHTSQYLCVSSAGQDTGERFFGEGSRLTVL.